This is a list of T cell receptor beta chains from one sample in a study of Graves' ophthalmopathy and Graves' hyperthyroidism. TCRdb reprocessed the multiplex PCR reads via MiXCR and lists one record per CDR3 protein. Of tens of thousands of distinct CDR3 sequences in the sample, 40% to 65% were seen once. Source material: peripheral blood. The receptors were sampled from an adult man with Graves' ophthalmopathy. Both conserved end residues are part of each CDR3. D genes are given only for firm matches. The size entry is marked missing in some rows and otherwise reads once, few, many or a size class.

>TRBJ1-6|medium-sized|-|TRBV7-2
TGTGCCAGCAGCTTACAGGGTTATCCACCCCTCCACTTT
CASSLQGYPPLHF
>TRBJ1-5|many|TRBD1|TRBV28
TGTGCCAGCAGTATCCCCTATGGGACAGGGGGAAGCAATCAGCCCCAGCATTTT
CASSIPYGTGGSNQPQHF
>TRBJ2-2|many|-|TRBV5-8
TGTGCCAGCAGCTCTCGGGACGGAATACACACCGGGGAGCTGTTTTTT
CASSSRDGIHTGELFF
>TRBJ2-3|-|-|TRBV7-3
TGTACCAACAGCCCCGGAGAGGGGGCAGATACGCAGTATTTT
CTNSPGEGADTQYF
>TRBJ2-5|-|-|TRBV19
TGTGCCAGTAGTCAAACGGGGTACAATCAGCCCCAGTACTTC
CASSQTGYNQPQYF
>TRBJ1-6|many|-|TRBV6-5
TGTGCCAGCAGTTCCAGGTCGGGACTGAATAATTCACCCCTCCACTTT
CASSSRSGLNNSPLHF
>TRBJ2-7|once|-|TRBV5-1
TGCGCCAGCAGCCAAGATCCAACAGCCTCCTACGAGCAGTACTTC
CASSQDPTASYEQYF
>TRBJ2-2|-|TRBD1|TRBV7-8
TGTGCCAGCACCAGTAGGGGGACAGGGGGCTCTCTGAAGCTGTTTTTT
CASTSRGTGGSLKLFF
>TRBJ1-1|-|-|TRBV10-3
TGTGCCATCAGTGAGAACCCGAACACTGAAGCTTTCTTT
CAISENPNTEAFF
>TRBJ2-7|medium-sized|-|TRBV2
TGTGCCAGCAAAGAGGTTGGCGTCAGCTCCTACGAGCAGTACTTC
CASKEVGVSSYEQYF
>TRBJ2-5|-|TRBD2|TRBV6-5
TGTGCCAGCAGTTCTCTTGGGACTAGCGGACAAGAGACCCAGTACTTC
CASSSLGTSGQETQYF
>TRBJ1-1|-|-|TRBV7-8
TGTGCCAGCGCCGTCAGGATGAACACTGAAGCTTTCTTT
CASAVRMNTEAFF
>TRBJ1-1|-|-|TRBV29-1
TGCAGCGTTGTTATTAGGGGGTATTCGTGGAACACTGAAGCTTTCTTT
CSVVIRGYSWNTEAFF
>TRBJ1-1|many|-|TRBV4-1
TGCGCCAGCAACGCAGGGTTAAACAAGGGGAACACTGAAGCTTTCTTT
CASNAGLNKGNTEAFF
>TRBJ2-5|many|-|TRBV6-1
TGTGCCAGCAAGTTGACAGACTCACAAGAGACCCAGTACTTC
CASKLTDSQETQYF
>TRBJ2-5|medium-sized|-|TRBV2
TGTGCCAGCAAGAGGTCTATGGAGACCCAGTACTTC
CASKRSMETQYF
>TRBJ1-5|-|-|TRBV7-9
TGTGCCAGCAGCTTAGAGGGAGCCAATCAGCCCCAGCATTTT
CASSLEGANQPQHF
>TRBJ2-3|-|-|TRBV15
TGTGCCACCAGCAGCCCAAACAGTTTTTACACAGATACGCAGTATTTT
CATSSPNSFYTDTQYF
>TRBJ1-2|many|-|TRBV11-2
TGTGCCAGCAGCCTATGGCCTCGGGGGGCGTTTGGCTACACCTTC
CASSLWPRGAFGYTF
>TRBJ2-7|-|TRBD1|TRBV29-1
TGCAGCGTTGAACAGGGGGCCTACGAGCAGTACTTC
CSVEQGAYEQYF
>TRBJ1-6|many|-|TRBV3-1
TGTGCCAGCAGTCGCCTACGCCCCGGCGATAATTCACCCCTCCACTTT
CASSRLRPGDNSPLHF
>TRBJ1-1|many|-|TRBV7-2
TGTGCCAGCAGCTTAGCGTCCGGGGGAGGCACTGAAGCTTTCTTT
CASSLASGGGTEAFF
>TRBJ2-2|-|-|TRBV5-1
TGCGCCAGCAGCCGGGATACAGGGGAGGCAGGCACCGGGGAGCTGTTTTTT
CASSRDTGEAGTGELFF
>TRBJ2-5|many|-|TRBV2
TGTGCCAGCAACCAAGGGGCAGGGCGAAAGACCCAGTACTTC
CASNQGAGRKTQYF
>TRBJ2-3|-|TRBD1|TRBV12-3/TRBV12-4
TGTGCCAGCAGTTTGGGCCACAGGGGGCGGTCGACAGATACGCAGTATTTT
CASSLGHRGRSTDTQYF
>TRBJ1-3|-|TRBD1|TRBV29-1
TGCAGCGTAGAGGGACAGGGAGTTGGAAACACCATATATTTT
CSVEGQGVGNTIYF
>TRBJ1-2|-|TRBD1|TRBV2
TGTGCCAGCAGAACAGGGGCCATCTATGGCTACACCTTC
CASRTGAIYGYTF
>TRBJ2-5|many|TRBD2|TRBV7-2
TGTGCCAGCAGCTTAGGCGCGGGGGGGGAGACCCAGTACTTC
CASSLGAGGETQYF
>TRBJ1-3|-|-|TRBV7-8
TGTGCCAGCAGCTTAGCTAGCTGGGTGAACACCATATATTTT
CASSLASWVNTIYF
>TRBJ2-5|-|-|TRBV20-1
TGCAGTGCCCTGATGTCCGGGATTCAAGAGACCCAGTACTTC
CSALMSGIQETQYF
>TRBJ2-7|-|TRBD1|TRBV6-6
TGTGCCAGCAGTACCGGGACAGGGATCTCCTGCGAGCAGTACTTC
CASSTGTGISCEQYF
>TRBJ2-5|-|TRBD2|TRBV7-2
TGTGCCAGCAGCGAAAGTGGGACTAGCGGGAGGGGAGAGACCCAGTACTTC
CASSESGTSGRGETQYF
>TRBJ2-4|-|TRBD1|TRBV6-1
TGTGCCAGCAGTGATACGTGGGACAGGGAAGGTAACATTCAGTACTTC
CASSDTWDREGNIQYF
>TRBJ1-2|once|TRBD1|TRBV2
TGTGCCAGCAGTGAAGCCTGGGACAGTTCTAACTATGGCTACACCTTC
CASSEAWDSSNYGYTF
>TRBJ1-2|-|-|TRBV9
TGTGCCAGCAGCGCCGCCTATGGAGGAGGCTACACCTTC
CASSAAYGGGYTF
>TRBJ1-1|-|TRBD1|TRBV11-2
TGTGCCAGCAGCTCCCCAGGGGGGAACACTGAAGCTTTCTTT
CASSSPGGNTEAFF
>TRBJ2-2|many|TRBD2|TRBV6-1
TGTGCCAGCACCTCGGGACTAGCGGCCACCGGGGAGCTGTTTTTT
CASTSGLAATGELFF
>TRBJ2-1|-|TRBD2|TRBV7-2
TGTGCCAGCAGCCGAACTAGCGGGGGCACCGGGGAGCAGTTCTTC
CASSRTSGGTGEQFF
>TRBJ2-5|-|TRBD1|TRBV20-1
TGCAGTGCAAGTCCGGGACAGGGTGATCAGCCCCAGTACTTC
CSASPGQGDQPQYF
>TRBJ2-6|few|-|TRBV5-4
TGTGCCAGCAGCTTCGGCTTGCAGGGGGCCAACGTCCTGACTTTC
CASSFGLQGANVLTF
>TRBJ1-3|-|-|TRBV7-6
TGTGCCAGCAGCTTAGCTGGGGGCTCTGGAAACACCATATATTTT
CASSLAGGSGNTIYF
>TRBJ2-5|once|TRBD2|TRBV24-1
TGTGCCACCAGTGACCCCGGACTAGCGGGAATGGAGACCCAGTACTTC
CATSDPGLAGMETQYF
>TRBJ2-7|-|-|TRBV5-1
-
CASSFYICSASSGSGYEQYF
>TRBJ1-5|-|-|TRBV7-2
TGTGCCAGCAGCCCTTCCGGGAGGGGACAGCCCCAGCATTTT
CASSPSGRGQPQHF
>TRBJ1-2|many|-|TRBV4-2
TGTGCCAGCAGCCAAGATCCCGGCGACTTCCCTAACTATGGCTACACCTTC
CASSQDPGDFPNYGYTF
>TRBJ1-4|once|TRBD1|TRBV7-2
TGTGCCAGCAGCTTAGCGCCAGGGGGGGAAAAACTGTTTTTT
CASSLAPGGEKLFF
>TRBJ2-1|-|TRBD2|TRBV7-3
TGTGCCAGCAGCTTAATCCCCGGACTAGCGGGGGTTAATGAGCAGTTCTTC
CASSLIPGLAGVNEQFF
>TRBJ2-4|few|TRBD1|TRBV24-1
TGCGTCACCAGTGAGACGGACAGGGGAGGCAAAAACATTCAGTACTTC
CVTSETDRGGKNIQYF
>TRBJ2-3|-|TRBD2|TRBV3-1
TGTGCCAGCAGCCAAGTTGGTGGGGGGGCAGATACGCAGTATTTT
CASSQVGGGADTQYF